Following are 20 T cell receptor beta chains from one sample sequenced in a study of CD8 T cells in Susac syndrome. Reverse transcription of about 0.5 to 1 ug RNA used random hexamers. MiXCR, applied by TCRdb to the immunoSEQ multiplex PCR reads, yields one record per CDR3 protein. The table lists nearly 200,000 distinct CDR3 sequences, nearly 95% of them singletons. The sample comprised CD4+ T cells from PBMCs. The receptors here all came from a human donor with multiple sclerosis.

In DNA form, the CDR3 reads TGTGCCAGCAAAAAGGGTAGCTGGGATGAGCAGTTCTTC. Its translation is CASKKGSWDEQFF. The chain is built from TRBV3-1 and TRBJ2-1; D gene unclear. Germline lookup yields CDR1 LGHDT and CDR2 YNNKEL (reference sequence). The ends were cut back, 7 bases at V and 8 bases at J, with 15 bases in the middle. The CDR3 consists of 13 residues.

The chain uses TRBV20-1 and TRBJ2-7, with D possibly being TRBD1 (5 bases). Deletions cut 6 bases from V and 1 base from J, with 16 bases between. The CDR3 loop spans 14 amino acids. The germline CDR1 and CDR2 sequences are DFQATT and SNEGSKA (reference sequence). CDR3: CSAGQGTGSYEQYF. CDR3 DNA sequence: TGCAGTGCCGGCCAGGGAACAGGATCCTACGAGCAGTACTTC.

The chain has TRBV9 and TRBJ2-1; 10 bases map to TRBD2. The junction had 6 bases not matched to a gene; V was cut back by 7 bases and J by 5 bases. The germline CDR1 and CDR2 sequences are SGDLS and YYNGEE. The CDR3 has 14 residues. CDR3: CASGASGGHNEQFF. For the CDR3, the DNA is TGTGCCAGCGGGGCTAGCGGGGGTCACAATGAGCAGTTCTTC.

The J gene is TRBJ2-1, the V gene TRBV20-1; D unresolved. Looked up from germline, CDR1 is DFQATT and CDR2 is SNEGSKA (reference sequence). CDR3 length equals 14 residues. V was pared by 6 bases and J by 7 bases, with 19 bases between. In nucleotides, the CDR3 is TGCAGTGCCTCAGACTCCCTCTCGCGGAATGAGCAGTTCTTC. Its translation: CSASDSLSRNEQFF.

The chain carries TRBV6-1 and TRBJ2-5, with 14 bases identical to TRBD2. The ends lost 6 bases at V and 7 bases at J; junction bases unmatched: 10. In germline, CDR1 is MNHNS, CDR2 SASEGT. CDR3 length: 16 amino acids. CDR3: CASSHGLAGGLGTQYF. DNA for the CDR3: TGTGCCAGCAGCCACGGACTAGCGGGGGGCCTCGGGACCCAGTACTTC.

DNA for the CDR3: TGTGCCAGCAGCCACCAGTGGGGGGAGCAGTACTTC. This gives the protein CASSHQWGEQYF. The chain is built from TRBV7-9 and TRBJ2-7; D may correspond to TRBD1 or TRBD2 (5 bases each). Trimming cost V 5 bases and J 7 bases, with 12 bases left between them. Germline values: CDR1 SEHNR, CDR2 FQNEAQ (reference sequence). CDR3 length: 12 residues. Filled out from reference TRBV7-9 and TRBJ2-7, the complete variable domain reads DTGVSQNPRHKITKRGQNVTFRCDPISEHNRLYWYRQTLGQGPEFLTYFQNEAQLEKSRLLSDRFSAERPKGSFSTLEIQRTEQGDSAMYLCASSHQWGEQYFGPGTRLTVT.

This chain uses TRBV7-3 with TRBJ2-3, with D possibly being TRBD2 (6 bases). CDR1 is SGHTA, CDR2 FQGTGA, per germline. Trimming shortened V by 0 bases and J by 10 bases, and 11 bases separated the two germline ends. CDR3 size: 13 residues. CDR3 DNA: TGTGCCAGCAGCTTAACCCGACTAGAGGCGCAGTATTTT. Translating gives CASSLTRLEAQYF.

In DNA, the CDR3 is TGTGCCTACGCCCCCGGGACTTCACCCAATGAGCAGTTCTTC. Its protein product is CAYAPGTSPNEQFF. The genes are TRBV30 and TRBJ2-1; weak D call: TRBD2 (6 bases). The CDR3 has 14 residues. Germline V gene data show CDR1 as GTSNPN and CDR2 as SVGIG (reference sequence). Trimming shortened V by 7 bases and J by 6 bases, and 19 bases separated the two germline ends.

The chain recombines TRBV5-1 with TRBJ2-5, with D maybe TRBD1 (5 bases). The ends were cut back, 4 bases at V and 4 bases at J, with 11 bases in the middle. The CDR3 spans 13 residues. Germline V gene data show CDR1 as SGHRS and CDR2 as YFSETQ. The CDR3 loop reads CASSQGIRETQYF. The CDR3 nucleotides read TGCGCCAGCAGCCAGGGAATTCGAGAGACCCAGTACTTC.

The chain recombines TRBV18 with TRBJ1-3, with 7 bases that match TRBD1. Looked up from germline, CDR1 is KGHSH and CDR2 is LQKENI. V trimming: 3 bases; J trimming: 0 bases; junction bases outside the gene matches: 5. CDR3 length: 16 residues. The CDR3 sequence is CASSPTGIDSGNTIYF. The CDR3 DNA reads TGTGCCAGCTCACCGACAGGGATTGACTCTGGAAACACCATATATTTT.

V usage is TRBV20-1 and J usage is TRBJ2-7; D gene uncertain. The CDR3 extends over 13 amino acids. Germline V gene lookup returns CDR1 DFQATT and CDR2 SNEGSKA (reference sequence). Trimming took off 6 bases at V and 0 bases at J, with 12 bases between the two ends. The CDR3 region has the DNA TGCAGTGCCGCCGGCTCCCACTCCTACGAGCAGTACTTC. As protein: CSAAGSHSYEQYF.

CDR3 amino acids: CSVEARGTGIGYTF. For the CDR3, the DNA is TGCAGCGTTGAAGCTAGGGGGACAGGGATTGGCTACACCTTC. This sequence joins TRBV29-1 and TRBJ1-2; 9 bases are a match to TRBD1. The CDR3 is 14 amino acids. Trimming removed 1 base from V and 7 bases from J; junction bases left unmatched: 7. The germline V gene has CDR1 SQVTM and CDR2 ANQGSEA. The full variable domain, completed using reference TRBV29-1 and TRBJ1-2, is SAVISQKPSRDICQRGTSLTIQCQVDSQVTMMFWYRQQPGQSLTLIATANQGSEATYESGFVIDKFPISRPNLTFSTLTVSNMSPEDSSIYLCSVEARGTGIGYTFGSGTRLTVV.

This sequence joins TRBV30 and TRBJ1-4; D may be TRBD1 (5 bases). Trimming stripped 6 bases from V and 12 bases from J, with 17 bases between. CDR3 size: 12 residues. The germline V gene has CDR1 GTSNPN and CDR2 SVGIG (reference sequence). CDR3 DNA: TGTGCCTGTCAGGGAAGCTTTGGGGAACTGTTTTTT. Translation gives CACQGSFGELFF.

A remark on this clonotype: One end of the junction fails to match germline, which may point to a read error. This chain uses TRBV4-2 with TRBJ1-1, with D uncertain. Germline CDR1 and CDR2: LGHNA and YNFKEQ. This CDR3 contains 13 residues. Here the CDR3 reads CASSQDMESEAFF. DNA of the CDR3: TGTGCCAGCAGTCAAGATATGGAGTCTGAAGCTTTCTTT.

V and J are TRBV9 and TRBJ2-2; TRBD2 matches at 7 bases. The germline gives CDR1 SGDLS, CDR2 YYNGEE. The V and J ends lost 3 bases and 5 bases, in that order; junction bases with no gene match: 7. The CDR3 contains 15 residues. For the CDR3, the DNA is TGTGCCAGCAGCGACGGACTAGTTGGTACCGGGGAGCTGTTTTTT. Translated, it gives CASSDGLVGTGELFF.

The chain recombines TRBV7-2 with TRBJ1-2; D possibly corresponds to TRBD1 (5 bases). CDR1 SGHTA and CDR2 FQGNSA come from the germline V gene. V was pared by 5 bases and J by 8 bases, with 18 bases between. The CDR3 length is 14 residues. The CDR3 DNA reads TGTGCCAGCAGCCCACGCCAGGGTTCGAGCGGCTACACCTTC. Translation: CASSPRQGSSGYTF.

This clonotype has more than one count but fewer than ten. The chain's CDR3 is CASSLGVMNTEAFF. For the CDR3, the DNA is TGTGCCAGCAGTTTGGGGGTAATGAACACTGAAGCTTTCTTT. This rearrangement joins TRBV12-3 or TRBV12-4 to TRBJ1-1; perhaps TRBD1 as D (5 bases). The CDR3 extends over 14 amino acids. The V gene lost 3 bases and the J gene lost 0 bases, with 8 bases spanning the gap.

This clonotype was observed a single time. CDR3 residues: CASSPRQTENTEAFF. In DNA form, the CDR3 reads TGTGCCAGCTCACCCCGTCAAACAGAGAACACTGAAGCTTTCTTT. The gene calls are TRBV18 and TRBJ1-1; D gene ambiguous. CDR1 is KGHSH and CDR2 is LQKENI in the germline V gene. Trimming pared 3 bases from V and 1 base from J, leaving 12 bases between. This CDR3 contains 15 residues.

The chain uses TRBV30 and TRBJ2-1; D perhaps matches TRBD2 (5 bases). The V end was cut by 2 bases, the J end by 3 bases, with 11 bases between. There are 14 residues in the CDR3. CDR1 and CDR2 from the germline V gene are GTSNPN and SVGIG (reference sequence). CDR3 sequence: CAWSNTGVYNEQFF. The CDR3 nucleotides are TGTGCCTGGAGTAACACCGGGGTCTACAATGAGCAGTTCTTC. Combining the CDR3 with reference TRBV30 and TRBJ2-1 gives the whole variable domain SQTIHQWPATLVQPVGSPLSLECTVEGTSNPNLYWYRQAAGRGLQLLFYSVGIGQISSEVPQNLSASRPQDRQFILSSKKLLLSDSGFYLCAWSNTGVYNEQFFGPGTRLTVL.

This rearrangement joins TRBV20-1 to TRBJ2-1; no clear D. The CDR3 is 12 residues long. Germline CDR1 DFQATT, CDR2 SNEGSKA (reference sequence). Between the trimmed V and J ends, which lost 3 bases and 3 bases, there was a span of 6 bases. The CDR3 reads CSARYLYNEQFF. In DNA, the CDR3 is TGCAGTGCTAGGTACCTCTACAATGAGCAGTTCTTC.